Here is one T cell receptor beta chain with its context. These data belong to a study of T-cell reconstitution after alpha-beta-depleted transplantation in children. Germline V gene sequence: CDR1 MNHEY, CDR2 SMNVEV (reference sequence). Trimming removed 3 bases at V and 5 bases at J, with 25 bases between. The CDR3 has 19 residues. It was with unique molecular identifiers that the TCRbeta library was prepared. TCRdb recomputed calls from the PCR reads with MiXCR, one row per CDR3 protein. Found here are a few hundred thousand distinct CDR3 sequences, over 40% of them singletons; the top ten hold 27%.

The receptor comes from a girl aged 2 to 10 with aplastic anemia, due to receive a stem cell transplant. Sequences were derived from PBMCs, sampled before TCRalphabeta/CD19-depleted stem cell transplant. V usage is TRBV27 and J usage is TRBJ1-4; D perhaps matches TRBD1 (6 bases). CDR3 bases: TGTGCCAGCAGTTTGGTTGGGGGGCGCTTTTTGTGGGGAAATGAAAAACTGTTTTTT. Its protein product is CASSLVGGRFLWGNEKLFF.